This is a list of T cell receptor beta chains from one sample in a study of blood T cell repertoires in COVID-19. Produced via immunoSEQ multiplex PCR; TCRdb's table is partial and in-frame only. The profile shows about 130,000 clones, roughly 79% of them singletons. Sequencing was performed on peripheral blood. Every receptor here comes from a human donor in a cohort sampled during active COVID-19. The conserved cysteine and the conserved F or W are not part of the CDR3 here.

v_gene: TRBV30; j_gene: TRBJ1-6; CDR3aa: ACSLGARKNNSPLH
v_gene: TRBV6-6; j_gene: TRBJ1-5; CDR3aa: ASTGTATNQPQH
v_gene: TRBV6-5; j_gene: TRBJ1-6; CDR3aa: ASSYSNSGNNSPLH
v_gene: TRBV19; j_gene: TRBJ2-1; CDR3aa: ASSIAGTGKNEQF
v_gene: TRBV19; j_gene: TRBJ1-6; CDR3aa: ASRKTGGNSPLH
v_gene: TRBV30; j_gene: TRBJ1-2; CDR3aa: AWSGITRVSYGYT
v_gene: TRBV3-1/TRBV3-2; j_gene: TRBJ2-2; CDR3aa: ASSIRVLAVGELF
v_gene: TRBV6-5; j_gene: TRBJ2-7; CDR3aa: ASGNRGASYEQY
v_gene: TRBV2; j_gene: TRBJ2-3; CDR3aa: ASSWDYGYTDTQY
v_gene: TRBV3-1/TRBV3-2; j_gene: TRBJ1-6; CDR3aa: ASSQYREAGSLH
v_gene: TRBV11-3; j_gene: TRBJ2-1; CDR3aa: ASSEGQGDTHNEQF
v_gene: TRBV19; j_gene: TRBJ2-2; CDR3aa: ASKLLANTGELF
v_gene: TRBV5-4; j_gene: TRBJ2-5; CDR3aa: ASSLLGGGETQY
v_gene: TRBV7-9; j_gene: TRBJ1-2; CDR3aa: ASSPVRETGTLFTGYT
v_gene: TRBV5-4; j_gene: TRBJ2-1; CDR3aa: ASSPLLGGGVGEQF
v_gene: TRBV6-5; j_gene: TRBJ1-6; CDR3aa: ASSYKGAANSPLH
v_gene: TRBV5-4; j_gene: TRBJ1-2; CDR3aa: ASSLVGQDGGYT
v_gene: TRBV12-3/TRBV12-4; j_gene: TRBJ1-4; CDR3aa: ASSLDRGILF
v_gene: TRBV3-1/TRBV3-2; j_gene: TRBJ2-1; CDR3aa: ASSPSARGLAGWSSYNEQF
v_gene: TRBV3-1/TRBV3-2; j_gene: TRBJ1-4; CDR3aa: ASSLAAEKLF
v_gene: TRBV7-9; j_gene: TRBJ1-6; CDR3aa: ASSLGGLGSPLH
v_gene: TRBV30; j_gene: TRBJ1-2; CDR3aa: AWKRRTGADGYT
v_gene: TRBV5-1; j_gene: TRBJ2-7; CDR3aa: ASSLARDSQISYEQY
v_gene: TRBV18; j_gene: TRBJ2-1; CDR3aa: ASSLGQGAGEQF
v_gene: TRBV27; j_gene: TRBJ1-2; CDR3aa: ASSLSWTGSHYGYT
v_gene: TRBV5-1; j_gene: TRBJ2-1; CDR3aa: ASKYPGLRDNNEQF
v_gene: TRBV7-9; j_gene: TRBJ1-6; CDR3aa: ASSLAAGSPLH
v_gene: TRBV19; j_gene: TRBJ2-5; CDR3aa: ASSTERGGQTQY
v_gene: TRBV3-1/TRBV3-2; j_gene: TRBJ1-2; CDR3aa: ASGQGNEGYT
v_gene: TRBV15; j_gene: TRBJ1-2; CDR3aa: ATSRDRGGYGYT
v_gene: TRBV7-9; j_gene: TRBJ1-2; CDR3aa: ASSPPRDGYGYT
v_gene: TRBV18; j_gene: TRBJ2-1; CDR3aa: ASSPRGRAGNRLEQF
v_gene: TRBV6-1; j_gene: TRBJ1-2; CDR3aa: ASSGPDNEYPYGYT
v_gene: TRBV5-4; j_gene: TRBJ1-5; CDR3aa: ASSLDGGEGSNQPQH
v_gene: TRBV18; j_gene: TRBJ1-1; CDR3aa: ASSPGKGGNTEAF
v_gene: TRBV5-1; j_gene: TRBJ1-6; CDR3aa: ASSAQSTGGNSPLH
v_gene: TRBV7-7; j_gene: TRBJ2-1; CDR3aa: ASSLSAGSSYNEQF
v_gene: TRBV7-9; j_gene: TRBJ2-7; CDR3aa: ASSLGSPLPPYEQY
v_gene: TRBV7-9; j_gene: TRBJ2-4; CDR3aa: ASSSPLAKNIQY
v_gene: TRBV5-1; j_gene: TRBJ1-2; CDR3aa: ASSLERQGDYGYT
v_gene: TRBV13; j_gene: TRBJ2-7; CDR3aa: ASSTRGLLQY
v_gene: TRBV7-3; j_gene: TRBJ2-2; CDR3aa: ASREGANTGELF
v_gene: TRBV5-4; j_gene: TRBJ2-1; CDR3aa: ASSRTGGPYNEQF
v_gene: TRBV3-1/TRBV3-2; j_gene: TRBJ1-1; CDR3aa: ASSQVPGVPEAF
v_gene: TRBV11-1; j_gene: TRBJ2-7; CDR3aa: ASSLVGRPSSYEQY
v_gene: TRBV2; j_gene: TRBJ1-1; CDR3aa: ARGGAGTEAF
v_gene: TRBV5-1; j_gene: TRBJ1-1; CDR3aa: ASSPYAGGTEAF
v_gene: TRBV6-5; j_gene: TRBJ2-5; CDR3aa: ASSYMGGETQY
v_gene: TRBV19; j_gene: TRBJ2-5; CDR3aa: ASSIGVSGTSGAETQY
v_gene: TRBV10-3; j_gene: TRBJ2-7; CDR3aa: AISLDRGAYEQY
v_gene: TRBV11-3; j_gene: TRBJ2-3; CDR3aa: ASSLDRVDDTQY
v_gene: TRBV5-1; j_gene: TRBJ1-4; CDR3aa: ASSLVSGSTNEKLF
v_gene: TRBV2; j_gene: TRBJ2-5; CDR3aa: ASRKEGTGETQY
v_gene: TRBV5-1; j_gene: TRBJ2-5; CDR3aa: ASSPWGLDQETQY